This paragraph reports one T cell receptor (beta chain). Indicated time point: pre-sensitization, week 0. The treatment was: therapeutic diphenylcyclopropenone sensitization with weekly scalp DPC. Each CDR3 protein gets one entry after TCRdb re-called the RACE reads with MiXCR. The table records roughly 100,000 distinct CDR3 sequences, roughly 10% of them present only once. This sample was included in a study of human T cells and chemical hapten exposure. The sequences come from whole blood, collected in connection with sensitization to the hapten diphenylcyclopropenone (DPC). This TCR was recovered from a woman between 55 and 75 years old with alopecia areata. Some clones in this sample may be carry-over from other donors' samples.

The CDR3 reads CASSPGTGPGAEKLFF. The CDR3 nucleotides read TGTGCCAGCAGCCCCGGGACGGGCCCGGGGGCTGAAAAACTGTTTTTT. The chain carries TRBV7-6 and TRBJ1-4, with D tentatively TRBD1 (6 bases). Germline values: CDR1 SGHVS, CDR2 FNYEAQ. The length of the CDR3 is 16 residues. V was clipped by 5 bases and J by 7 bases, with 20 bases between them.